The clone carrying this TCR beta chain was recorded once. Antigen specificity is unknown. Cells were stimulated with CMV-infected fibroblast lysates at approximately 10 ug/mL. Sorted nonresponding memory CD4+ T cells were CD40L-negative, CD69-negative, CD45RO-high. CD4+ T cell counts exceeded 400 cells/uL; CMV serology was positive. This specimen comes from a study of persistence of HIV-infected CD4 T cells. On the study more broadly: A couple of participants gave one leukapheresis sample; others gave up to about 180 mL blood repeatedly.

The immunoSEQ assay was version 4, run in survey mode. Profiling relied on immunoSEQ multiplex PCR, and the TCRdb table lists in-frame clones only, not all of them. The data show 25,000 to 30,000 clones, with about 80% seen just once and 0.65% to 0.85% held by the top ten. Trimming cost V 4 bases and J 8 bases, with 11 bases left between them. Germline V gene data show CDR1 as LGHDT and CDR2 as YNNKEL (reference sequence). There are 12 residues in the CDR3. The V gene is TRBV3-1 (or the pseudogene TRBV3-2), the J gene TRBJ1-2, with no clear D. The TCR was taken from an adult woman with HIV who was CMV-seropositive. The input for sequencing was CD4+ T cells sorted from PBMCs after roughly 18-hour stimulation, taken from a patient who received antiretroviral therapy. The CDR3 loop is CASSLPTSGYTF. For the CDR3, the DNA is TGTGCCAGCAGCCTGCCCACTTCCGGCTACACCTTC.